This record looks at one T cell receptor (beta chain) sequence and its context. J lost 1 base, V lost 8 bases, and 6 bases had no gene match. In germline, CDR1 is SGHTA, CDR2 FQGNSA. The CDR3 sequence is 14 residues long. This sample was included in a study of PD-1 blockade in classical Hodgkin lymphoma. The time point was: cycle 4 day 1 (C4D1), after about 6 weeks of nivolumab. Each of the patients experienced relapse following autologous stem cell transplantation, and their brentuximab vedotin exposure differed. TCRdb keeps only in-frame clones here, not all; method: immunoSEQ multiplex PCR. Of about 31,000 clones in the sample, around 85% were seen once.

The TCR comes from a human donor with classical Hodgkin lymphoma. This specimen was peripheral blood mononuclear cells (PBMCs), taken before the fourth cycle of nivolumab. This rearrangement joins TRBV7-2 to TRBJ1-1, with TRBD1 matching 8 bases. The CDR3 coding sequence is TGTGCCAGCCGTTCCGGGACAGGGAACACTGAAGCTTTCTTT. Residues: CASRSGTGNTEAFF.